This T cell receptor (beta chain) derives from a study of blood T cell repertoires in COVID-19. Study overall: Italy, Spain and the United States were the sources of the convalescent and acute COVID-19 samples.

This clone was observed a few times. The CDR3 is 17 residues long. Germline values: CDR1 MNHEY, CDR2 SVGEGT. Deletions cut 0 bases from V and 3 bases from J, with 15 bases between. In the original workflow: Amplification from reference gene primers served as the basis for estimated nucleated cell counts. Method: immunoSEQ multiplex PCR; TCRdb's copy keeps in-frame clones and lacks some. V, J and clone size were drawn from that table, and D and trimming were deduced from the DNA. The profile shows some 28,000 clones, roughly three quarters of them singletons. The sequencing sample was made of peripheral blood. The V call is TRBV6-2 or TRBV6-3, the J call TRBJ1-5; D might be TRBD1 (5 bases). This clonotype originated in a man aged 70-80 years with acute or convalescent COVID-19. The CDR3 region is CASSYSSGATLNQPQHF. The CDR3 nucleotides are TGTGCCAGCAGTTACTCGAGCGGGGCCACACTCAATCAGCCCCAGCATTTT.